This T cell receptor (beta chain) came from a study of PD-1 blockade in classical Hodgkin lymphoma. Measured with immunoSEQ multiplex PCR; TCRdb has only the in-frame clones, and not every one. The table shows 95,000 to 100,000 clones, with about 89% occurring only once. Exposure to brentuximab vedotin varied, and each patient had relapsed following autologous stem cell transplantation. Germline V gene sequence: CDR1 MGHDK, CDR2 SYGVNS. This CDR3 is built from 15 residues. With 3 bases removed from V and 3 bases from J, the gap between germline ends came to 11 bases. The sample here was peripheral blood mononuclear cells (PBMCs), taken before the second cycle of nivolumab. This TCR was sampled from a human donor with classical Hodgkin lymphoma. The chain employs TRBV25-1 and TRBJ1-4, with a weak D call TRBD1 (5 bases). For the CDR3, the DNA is TGTGCCAGCAGTGATAGCAGCAGGGCTAATGAAAAACTGTTTTTT. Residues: CASSDSSRANEKLFF.